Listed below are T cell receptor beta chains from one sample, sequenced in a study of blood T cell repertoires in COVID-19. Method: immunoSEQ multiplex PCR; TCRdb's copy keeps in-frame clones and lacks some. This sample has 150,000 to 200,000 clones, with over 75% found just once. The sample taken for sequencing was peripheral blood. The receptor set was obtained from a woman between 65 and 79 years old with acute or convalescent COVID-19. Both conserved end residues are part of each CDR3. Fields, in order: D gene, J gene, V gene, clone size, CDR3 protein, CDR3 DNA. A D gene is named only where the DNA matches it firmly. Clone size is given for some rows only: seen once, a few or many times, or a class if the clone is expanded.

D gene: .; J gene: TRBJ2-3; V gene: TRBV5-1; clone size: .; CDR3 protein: CASSLGQEADTQYF; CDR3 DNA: TGCGCCAGCAGCTTGGGTCAGGAAGCAGATACGCAGTATTTT
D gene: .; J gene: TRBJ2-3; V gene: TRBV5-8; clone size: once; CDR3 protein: CASSLANFIDTQYF; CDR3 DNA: TGTGCCAGCAGCTTGGCAAACTTTATAGATACGCAGTATTTT
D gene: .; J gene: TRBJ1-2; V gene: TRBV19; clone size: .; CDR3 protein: CASSALQVPTNYTF; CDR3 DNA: TGTGCCAGTAGTGCCTTACAGGTCCCGACAAACTACACCTTC
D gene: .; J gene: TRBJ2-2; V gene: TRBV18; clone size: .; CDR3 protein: CASSPSDSTGELFF; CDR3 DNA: TGTGCCAGCTCACCTTCGGACAGCACCGGGGAGCTGTTTTTT
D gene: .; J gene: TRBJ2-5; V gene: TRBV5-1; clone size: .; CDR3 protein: CASSKEETQYF; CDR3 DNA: TGCGCCAGCAGCAAGGAGGAGACCCAGTACTTC
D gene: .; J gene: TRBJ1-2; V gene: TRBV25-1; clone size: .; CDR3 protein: CASSEYSGNGYGYTF; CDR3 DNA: TGTGCCAGCAGTGAATATTCAGGGAACGGCTATGGCTACACCTTC
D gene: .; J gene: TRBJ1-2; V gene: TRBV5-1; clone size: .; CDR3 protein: CASSPGSPGVSYGYTF; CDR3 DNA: TGCGCCAGCAGCCCGGGGTCCCCAGGGGTTAGCTATGGCTACACCTTC
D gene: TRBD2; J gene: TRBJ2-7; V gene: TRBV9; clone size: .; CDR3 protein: CASSTGTSGLYEQYF; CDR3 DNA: TGTGCCAGCAGCACCGGGACTAGCGGACTCTACGAGCAGTACTTC
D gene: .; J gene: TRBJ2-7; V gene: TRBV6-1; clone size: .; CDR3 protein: CASSEVLGGQALSYEQYF; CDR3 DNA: TGTGCCAGCAGTGAAGTTTTAGGAGGGCAGGCCCTTTCCTACGAGCAGTACTTC
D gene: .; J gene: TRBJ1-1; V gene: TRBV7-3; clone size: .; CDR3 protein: CASSRQWNTEAFF; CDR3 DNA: TGTGCCAGCAGCCGACAGTGGAACACTGAAGCTTTCTTT
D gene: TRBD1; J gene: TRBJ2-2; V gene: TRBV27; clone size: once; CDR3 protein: CASSLKDRSFTGELFF; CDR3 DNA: TGTGCCAGCAGTTTAAAGGACAGGTCCTTTACCGGGGAGCTGTTTTTT
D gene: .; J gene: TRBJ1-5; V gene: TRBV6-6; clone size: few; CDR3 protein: CASSSGSVQPQHF; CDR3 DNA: TGTGCCAGCAGTTCCGGCAGCGTCCAGCCCCAGCATTTT
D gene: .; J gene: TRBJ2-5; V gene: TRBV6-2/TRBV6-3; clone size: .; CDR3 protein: CASSKTSRETQYF; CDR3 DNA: TGTGCCAGCAGCAAGACATCACGGGAGACCCAGTACTTC
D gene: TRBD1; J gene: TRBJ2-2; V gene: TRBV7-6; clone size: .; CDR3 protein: CASSLSLDRGRDTGELFF; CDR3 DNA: TGTGCCAGCAGCTTATCCTTGGACAGGGGGCGAGACACCGGGGAGCTGTTTTTT
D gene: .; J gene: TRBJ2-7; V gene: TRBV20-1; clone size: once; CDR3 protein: CSASSEYHRNYEQYF; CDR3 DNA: TGCAGTGCTAGTTCCGAATACCATAGAAACTACGAGCAGTACTTC
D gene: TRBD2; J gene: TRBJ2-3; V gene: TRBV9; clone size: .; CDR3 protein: CASSERGAREWDTQYF; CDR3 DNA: TGTGCCAGCAGCGAGCGGGGGGCCAGGGAGTGGGATACGCAGTATTTT
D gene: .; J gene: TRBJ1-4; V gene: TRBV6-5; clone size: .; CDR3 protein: CASGLGHLNEKLFF; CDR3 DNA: TGTGCCAGCGGGTTGGGACACCTTAATGAAAAACTGTTTTTT
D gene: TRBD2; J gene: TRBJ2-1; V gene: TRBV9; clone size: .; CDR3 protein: CASSGTSGRAGGEQFF; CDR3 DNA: TGTGCCAGCAGCGGAACTAGCGGGAGGGCCGGCGGTGAGCAGTTCTTC
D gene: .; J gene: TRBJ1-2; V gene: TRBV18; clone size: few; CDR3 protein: CASSPTDSSANYGYTF; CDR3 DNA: TGTGCCAGCTCACCGACGGACAGTTCAGCTAACTATGGCTACACCTTC
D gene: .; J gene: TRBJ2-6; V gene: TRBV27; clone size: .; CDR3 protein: CASSLSYDLTGPGANVLTF; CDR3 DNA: TGTGCCAGCAGTTTATCCTATGATTTAACAGGGCCTGGGGCCAACGTCCTGACTTTC
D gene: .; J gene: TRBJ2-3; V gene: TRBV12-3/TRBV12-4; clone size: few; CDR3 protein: CASSSGTQNTQYF; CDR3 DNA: TGTGCCAGCAGTTCCGGGACTCAAAATACGCAGTATTTT
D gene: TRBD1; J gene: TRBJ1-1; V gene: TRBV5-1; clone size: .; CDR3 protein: CASSLALTGSEAFF; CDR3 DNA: TGCGCCAGCAGCTTGGCCCTGACAGGGTCTGAAGCTTTCTTT
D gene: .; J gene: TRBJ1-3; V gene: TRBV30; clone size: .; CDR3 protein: CAWSLTQNTIYF; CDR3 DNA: TGTGCCTGGAGTCTCACTCAAAACACCATATATTTT
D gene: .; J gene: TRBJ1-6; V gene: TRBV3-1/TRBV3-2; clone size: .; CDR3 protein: CASSQDSANSPLHF; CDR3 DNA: TGTGCCAGCAGCCAGGACTCCGCTAATTCACCCCTCCACTTT
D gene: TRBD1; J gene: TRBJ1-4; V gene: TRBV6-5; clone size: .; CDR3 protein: CASTLPGQGNEKLFF; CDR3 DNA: TGTGCCAGCACCTTACCGGGACAGGGTAATGAAAAACTGTTTTTT
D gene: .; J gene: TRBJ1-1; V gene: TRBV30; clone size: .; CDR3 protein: CAWGDMVGEAFF; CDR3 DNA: TGTGCCTGGGGGGACATGGTCGGTGAAGCTTTCTTT
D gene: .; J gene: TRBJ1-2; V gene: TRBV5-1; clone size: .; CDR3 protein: CASSLRISRTTSGSTNYGYTF; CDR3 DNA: TGCGCCAGCAGCTTGCGCATTTCTCGAACTACTTCGGGATCTACTAACTATGGCTACACCTTC
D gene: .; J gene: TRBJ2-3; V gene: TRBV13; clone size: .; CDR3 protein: CASSLVGLEHSTDTQYF; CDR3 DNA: TGTGCCAGCAGCTTAGTCGGTCTAGAACACAGCACAGATACGCAGTATTTT
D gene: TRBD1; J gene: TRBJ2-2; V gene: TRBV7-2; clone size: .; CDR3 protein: CASRRDRGWTGELFF; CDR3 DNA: TGTGCCAGCCGCCGGGACAGGGGGTGGACCGGGGAGCTGTTTTTT
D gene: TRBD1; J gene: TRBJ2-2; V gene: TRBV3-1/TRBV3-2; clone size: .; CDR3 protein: CASSRTGNTGELFF; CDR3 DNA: TGTGCCAGCAGCCGGACAGGGAACACCGGGGAGCTGTTTTTT
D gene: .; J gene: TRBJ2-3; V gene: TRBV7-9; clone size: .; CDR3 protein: CASSPPGNTQYF; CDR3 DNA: TGTGCCAGCAGCCCCCCCGGGAATACGCAGTATTTT
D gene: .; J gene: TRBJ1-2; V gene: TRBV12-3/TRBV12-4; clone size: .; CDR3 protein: CASSLAEGYGYTF; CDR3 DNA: TGTGCCAGCAGTTTGGCAGAGGGCTATGGCTACACCTTC
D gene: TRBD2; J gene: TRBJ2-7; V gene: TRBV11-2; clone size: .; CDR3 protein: CASSLLLAGGYEQYF; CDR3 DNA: TGTGCCAGCAGCCTATTACTAGCGGGGGGTTACGAGCAGTACTTC
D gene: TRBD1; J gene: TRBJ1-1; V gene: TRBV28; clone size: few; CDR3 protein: CASHSGRGSTEAFF; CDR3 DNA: TGTGCCAGTCACTCGGGCAGGGGGTCCACTGAAGCTTTCTTT
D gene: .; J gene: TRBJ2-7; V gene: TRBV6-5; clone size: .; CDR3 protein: CASTLVALGEQYF; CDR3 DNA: TGTGCCAGCACTTTGGTTGCCCTAGGCGAGCAGTACTTC
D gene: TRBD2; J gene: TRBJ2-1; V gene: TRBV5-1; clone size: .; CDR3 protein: CASSPSGNSYNEQFF; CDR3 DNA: TGCGCCAGCAGCCCTAGCGGAAACTCCTACAATGAGCAGTTCTTC
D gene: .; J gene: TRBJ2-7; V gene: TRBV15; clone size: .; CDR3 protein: CATSSLPQPGAPYEQYF; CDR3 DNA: TGTGCCACCAGCAGCCTCCCCCAACCAGGTGCACCTTACGAGCAGTACTTC
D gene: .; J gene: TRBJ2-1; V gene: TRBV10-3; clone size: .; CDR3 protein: CATVRGFGLNNEQFF; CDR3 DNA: TGTGCCACCGTAAGGGGGTTCGGACTTAACAATGAGCAGTTCTTC
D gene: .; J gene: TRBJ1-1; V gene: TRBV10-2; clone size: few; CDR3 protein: CASSERGRALRTEAFF; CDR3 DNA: TGCGCCAGCAGTGAAAGGGGGAGGGCCTTGCGCACTGAAGCTTTCTTT
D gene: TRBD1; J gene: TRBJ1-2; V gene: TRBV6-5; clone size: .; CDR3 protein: CASSSDRGKSGYTF; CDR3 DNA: TGTGCCAGCAGCTCAGACAGGGGGAAAAGTGGCTACACCTTC
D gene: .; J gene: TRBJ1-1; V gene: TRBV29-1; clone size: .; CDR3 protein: CSVATAKNTEAFF; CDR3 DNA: TGCAGCGTGGCGACTGCCAAGAACACTGAAGCTTTCTTT
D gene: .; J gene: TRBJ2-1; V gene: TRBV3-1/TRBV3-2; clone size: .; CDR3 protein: CASSQSGQNEQFF; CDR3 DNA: TGTGCCAGCAGCCAATCCGGACAAAATGAGCAGTTCTTC